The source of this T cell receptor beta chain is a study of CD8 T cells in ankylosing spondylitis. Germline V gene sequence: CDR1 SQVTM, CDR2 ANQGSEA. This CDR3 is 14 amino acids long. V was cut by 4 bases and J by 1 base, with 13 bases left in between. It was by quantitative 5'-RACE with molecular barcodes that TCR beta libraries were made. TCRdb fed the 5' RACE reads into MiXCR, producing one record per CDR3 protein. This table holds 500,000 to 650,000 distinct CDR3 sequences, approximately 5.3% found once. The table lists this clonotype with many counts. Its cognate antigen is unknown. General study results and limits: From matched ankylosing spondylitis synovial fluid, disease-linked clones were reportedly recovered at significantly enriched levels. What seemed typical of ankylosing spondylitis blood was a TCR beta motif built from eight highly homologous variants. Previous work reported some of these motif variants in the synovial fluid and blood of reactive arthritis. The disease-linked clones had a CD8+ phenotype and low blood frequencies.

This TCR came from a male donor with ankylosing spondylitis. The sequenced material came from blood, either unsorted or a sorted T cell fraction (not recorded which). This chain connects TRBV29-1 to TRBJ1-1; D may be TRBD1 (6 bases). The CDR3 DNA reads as TGCAGCGTTGTGGGGGGCGAAGGGAACACTGAAGCTTTCTTT. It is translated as CSVVGGEGNTEAFF. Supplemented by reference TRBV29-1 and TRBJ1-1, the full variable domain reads SAVISQKPSRDICQRGTSLTIQCQVDSQVTMMFWYRQQPGQSLTLIATANQGSEATYESGFVIDKFPISRPNLTFSTLTVSNMSPEDSSIYLCSVVGGEGNTEAFFGQGTRLTVV.